This T cell receptor beta chain was captured in a study of blood T cell repertoires in COVID-19. Overall study context: Material from acute and convalescent COVID-19 was sourced from the United States, Italy and Spain.

This clone appeared a single time. Profiled with immunoSEQ multiplex PCR; TCRdb holds only in-frame clones, not every one. Among over 80,000 clones listed, roughly 76% were seen once. Germline V gene data show CDR1 as SEHNR and CDR2 as FQNEAQ (reference sequence). The CDR3 loop spans 14 amino acids. The J segment lost 1 base and the V segment lost 4 bases, leaving 3 bases of the junction unmatched. The sequenced sample consisted of peripheral blood. The rearrangement uses TRBV7-9 and TRBJ1-1; the match to TRBD1 covers 7 bases. This receptor was obtained from a woman aged 45-65 years with acute or convalescent COVID-19. CDR3 region: CASSWGQRNTEAFF. Written as DNA, the CDR3 is TGTGCCAGCAGCTGGGGACAGAGGAACACTGAAGCTTTCTTT.